This T cell receptor beta chain originates from a study of regulatory T cells in long-lasting Graves disease. The wider study: Antithyroid drug exposure in newly diagnosed Graves' patients had lasted under 3 months.

Time point here: newly diagnosed GD, antithyroid drugs for less than 3 months. Following extraction of RNA from PBMCs, that RNA was used to make the TCR library. Assembly of TCR beta libraries relied on iRepertoire HTBI primers together with Arm-PCR of CDR3 regions. MiXCR, run by TCRdb on the multiplex PCR reads, gives a single entry per CDR3 protein. Of 350,000 to 400,000 distinct CDR3 sequences detected, roughly 15% appear once; the ten largest clones hold 20% to 25%. This clonotype was detected only a few times. Per the germline V gene, CDR1 is LGHNA and CDR2 is YSLEER. CDR3 length equals 13 residues. The germline V and J ends were trimmed by 2 bases and 10 bases, with 12 bases remaining between them.

This TCR derives from a female donor with Graves disease. The sample in question was peripheral blood mononuclear cells (PBMCs), obtained at new diagnosis, from a patient treated with antithyroid drugs. The chain has TRBV4-3 and TRBJ2-1; D unresolved. Here the CDR3 DNA reads TGCGCCAGCAGCCAATACCTTGGAAACGAGCAGTTCTTC. Its protein product is CASSQYLGNEQFF.